Shown below are 30 T cell receptor beta chains from a single sample sequenced in a study of blood T cell repertoires in COVID-19. Repertoires were generated with immunoSEQ multiplex PCR, while TCRdb's copy carries only in-frame clones and drops some. The table shows about 200,000 clones, with roughly 80% occurring only once. Sequenced sample: peripheral blood. All receptors derive from a woman in her sixties or seventies with COVID-19, enrolled during active disease.

This clone was seen a single time. This chain connects TRBV14 to TRBJ2-5, with D possibly TRBD2 on 6 matching bases. V was shortened by 2 bases and J by 2 bases, with 15 bases between the two germline ends. There are 16 residues in the CDR3. Germline CDR1 is SGHDN and CDR2 is FVKESK. The CDR3 sequence: CASSQLIGGFQETQYF. CDR3 DNA sequence: TGTGCCAGCAGCCAACTCATAGGAGGGTTTCAAGAGACCCAGTACTTC.

V usage is TRBV12-3 or TRBV12-4 and J usage is TRBJ1-3, with 7 positions matching TRBD1. The CDR3 extends over 13 amino acids. The trim removed 6 bases at V and 3 bases at J, leaving 2 bases unmatched. CDR3 sequence reads: CASRGTVGNTIYF. The CDR3 DNA reads TGTGCCAGCAGAGGGACAGTTGGAAACACCATATATTTT.

The chain uses TRBV18 and TRBJ2-7, with D perhaps TRBD2 (5 bases). The CDR3 runs to 14 residues. Germline-derived CDR1 and CDR2 are KGHSH and LQKENI. V was cut by 2 bases and J by 3 bases, with 11 bases left in between. This CDR3 reads CASSPTGIVYEQYF. The CDR3 coding sequence is TGTGCCAGCTCACCAACCGGGATCGTCTACGAGCAGTACTTC.

The chain links TRBV6-5 to TRBJ2-7; TRBD2 might be the D (5 bases). The V gene lost 6 bases and the J gene lost 2 bases, with 17 bases spanning the gap. The germline V gene encodes CDR1 MNHEY and CDR2 SVGAGI. CDR3 length: 15 amino acids. CDR3 coding DNA: TGTGCCAGCAGGTTAAGCGGAATCCCTACCTACGAGCAGTACTTC. This gives the protein CASRLSGIPTYEQYF.

The J gene is TRBJ1-5, the V gene TRBV6-6; possibly TRBD1 for D (5 bases). The germline gives CDR1 MNHNY, CDR2 SVGAGI (reference sequence). The CDR3 consists of 15 residues. Trimming left V 7 bases short and J 1 base short, with 14 bases between. The CDR3: CASTPGTQSNQPQHF. For the CDR3, the DNA is TGTGCCAGCACCCCTGGGACTCAGAGCAATCAGCCCCAGCATTTT.

V is TRBV11-2 and J is TRBJ2-1; TRBD2 aligns across 9 bases. Germline V gene data show CDR1 as SGHAT and CDR2 as FQNNGV. The trim removed 5 bases at V and 10 bases at J, leaving 9 bases unmatched. The CDR3 extends over 14 amino acids. CDR3 in amino acids: CASSLTPSGVEQFF. The CDR3 DNA reads as TGTGCCAGCAGCCTTACCCCTAGCGGGGTGGAGCAGTTCTTC.

The V call is TRBV7-3, the J call TRBJ1-3, with D tentatively TRBD1 (5 bases). Trimming shortened V by 1 base and J by 11 bases, and 18 bases separated the two germline ends. Germline V lookup: CDR1 SGHTA, CDR2 FQGTGA. The CDR3 runs 15 residues. In nucleotides, the CDR3 is TGTGCCAGCAGCTTAAACCGACCCGGACAAGGGGCCATATATTTT. This gives the protein CASSLNRPGQGAIYF.

This chain links TRBV7-2 with TRBJ2-5, with D maybe TRBD2 (5 bases). CDR3 size: 13 residues. CDR1 and CDR2 from the germline V gene are SGHTA and FQGNSA. V was shortened by 4 bases and J by 8 bases, with 14 bases between the two germline ends. The CDR3 DNA is TGTGCCAGCAGCTCTAGGACTGCGGATACCCAGTACTTC. It codes for CASSSRTADTQYF.

The V gene is TRBV5-1, the J gene TRBJ2-3, with D perhaps TRBD2 (7 bases). Between the trimmed V and J ends, which lost 0 bases and 10 bases, there was a span of 9 bases. This CDR3 contains 12 residues. Per germline, CDR1 SGHRS and CDR2 YFSETQ. The DNA for the CDR3 is TGCGCCAGCAGCTTGGGGGAGGGGGCGCAGTATTTT. This translates into CASSLGEGAQYF.

This sequence joins TRBV30 and TRBJ2-7; 8 bases map to TRBD1. CDR3 length equals 14 residues. Germline V gene sequence: CDR1 GTSNPN, CDR2 SVGIG (reference sequence). With 8 bases clipped from V and 5 bases from J, the junction kept 14 bases outside the gene matches. The chain's CDR3 is CAGRDRRYLHEQYF. Written as DNA, the CDR3 is TGTGCCGGAAGGGACAGGAGATACCTCCACGAGCAGTACTTC.

The CDR3 spells CASRLQGTSGNGRGEQYF. CDR3 in DNA: TGTGCCAGCAGACTACAGGGGACTAGCGGGAACGGAAGAGGCGAGCAGTACTTC. The V and J genes are TRBV28 and TRBJ2-7; 13 bases agree with TRBD2. Germline CDR1 is MDHEN and CDR2 is SYDVKM. V trimming: 6 bases; J trimming: 6 bases; junction bases outside the gene matches: 17. The CDR3 consists of 18 residues.

The chain has TRBV7-6 and TRBJ2-1; the D gene is possibly TRBD2 (6 bases). This CDR3 comprises 17 residues. Trimming took 3 bases from V and 12 from J, leaving 27 bases between them. Per germline, CDR1 SGHVS and CDR2 FNYEAQ. The CDR3 sequence: CASSLTGAGSLFSGQFF. As DNA, the CDR3 is TGTGCCAGCAGCTTGACCGGCGCCGGGAGCCTATTTTCGGGGCAGTTCTTC.

The chain carries TRBV19 and TRBJ1-2, with 7 nucleotides matching TRBD1. This CDR3 contains 14 residues. The junction had 7 bases not matched to a gene; V was cut back by 7 bases and J by 2 bases. Germline lookup yields CDR1 LNHDA and CDR2 SQIVND (reference sequence). The CDR3 DNA reads as TGTGCCAGTACCTCTACAGGGGAAAACTATGGCTACACCTTC. Translated, it gives CASTSTGENYGYTF. Variable domain in full (rest from reference TRBV19 and TRBJ1-2): DGGITQSPKYLFRKEGQNVTLSCEQNLNHDAMYWYRQDPGQGLRLIYYSQIVNDFQKGDIAEGYSVSREKKESFPLTVTSAQKNPTAFYLCASTSTGENYGYTFGSGTRLTVV.

The table lists this clone with a count of one. This chain joins TRBV7-6 and TRBJ1-1; 7 bases fit TRBD1. Germline CDR1 SGHVS, CDR2 FNYEAQ. Trimming removed 5 bases from V and 0 bases from J; junction bases left unmatched: 12. The CDR3 totals 17 residues. The CDR3, as DNA: TGTGCCAGCAGCCCCCAATTGGGACAGACCTTGAACACTGAAGCTTTCTTT. Amino acid sequence: CASSPQLGQTLNTEAFF.

This chain links TRBV6-5 with TRBJ1-1; TRBD1 agrees at 8 bases. The CDR3 has 15 residues. Germline CDR1 MNHEY, CDR2 SVGAGI. V was pared by 2 bases and J by 6 bases, with 8 bases of the junction left unmatched. As DNA, the CDR3 is TGTGCCAGCAGTTACCGGGCAGGGGGCTTCGCTGAAGCTTTCTTT. It encodes CASSYRAGGFAEAFF.

The CDR3 nucleotides read TGCAGCGTTCGGACTAGCGGGAGGGCCGCCGAGCAGTACTTC. Encoded protein: CSVRTSGRAAEQYF. The chain joins TRBV29-1 to TRBJ2-7; 15 bases align to TRBD2. This CDR3 is built from 14 residues. Germline-derived CDR1 and CDR2 are SQVTM and ANQGSEA. V lost 5 bases, J lost 6 bases, and 5 bases stayed unmatched.

The gene calls are TRBV6-5 and TRBJ1-5; TRBD1 agrees at 7 bases. The CDR3 extends over 13 amino acids. V shed 8 bases and J 4 bases; nucleotides not matched to a gene: 5. Per the germline V gene, CDR1 is MNHEY and CDR2 is SVGAGI. This CDR3 is CASEIQGNQPQHF. The DNA for the CDR3 is TGTGCCAGCGAAATACAGGGGAATCAGCCCCAGCATTTT.

The rearrangement joins TRBV5-4 to TRBJ1-1; no firm D call. Per the germline V gene, CDR1 is SGHNT and CDR2 is YYREEE (reference sequence). Trimming cost V 3 bases and J 1 base, with 13 bases left between them. The CDR3 extends over 15 amino acids. For the CDR3, the DNA is TGTGCCAGCAGCTCCGCCGACAAAAGGAACACTGAAGCTTTCTTT. Translated, it gives CASSSADKRNTEAFF. The full variable domain, in which reference TRBV5-4 and TRBJ1-1 provide the parts outside the CDR3, is ETGVTQSPTHLIKTRGQQVTLRCSSQSGHNTVSWYQQALGQGPQFIFQYYREEENGRGNFPPRFSGLQFPNYSSELNVNALELDDSALYLCASSSADKRNTEAFFGQGTRLTVV.

Relative to its sample, this clone is medium-sized. This sequence joins TRBV7-2 and TRBJ1-1; D not resolved. This CDR3 contains 13 residues. V lost 1 base and J lost 2, with 5 bases in between. The V gene's germline CDR1 is SGHTA and CDR2 FQGNSA. In nucleotides, the CDR3 is TGTGCCAGCAGCTTAGGCTATAACACTGAAGCTTTCTTT. Amino acids: CASSLGYNTEAFF.

Comments on this clone: No conserved phenylalanine or tryptophan ends this CDR3, so it is likely a read error. No DNA is shown, since the ends of the CDR3 on it are uncertain; the CDR3 is the one TCRdb lists. The CDR3 sequence: CSVGTPGQGAI. The rearrangement joins TRBV29-1 to TRBJ1-2; TRBD1, the D gene given by the table, was not confirmed from the DNA. Germline-derived CDR1 and CDR2 are SQVTM and ANQGSEA. The CDR3 is made up of 11 amino acids, end residues included.

This CDR3 reads CASSEGPGEQFF. In nucleotides, the CDR3 is TGTGCCTCTTCGGAGGGCCCCGGGGAGCAGTTCTTC. The J gene is TRBJ2-1, the V gene TRBV10-3, with D possibly matching TRBD2 (6 bases). This CDR3 is 12 amino acids long. Germline V lookup: CDR1 ENHRY, CDR2 SYGVKD. Trimming pared 11 bases from V and 10 bases from J, leaving 18 bases between.

The genes are TRBV19 and TRBJ1-1, with D possibly TRBD1 on 6 matching bases. V was shortened by 7 bases and J by 11 bases, with 20 bases between the two germline ends. CDR1 is LNHDA, CDR2 SQIVND, per germline (reference sequence). This CDR3 comprises 13 residues. As DNA, the CDR3 is TGTGCCAGTAATAATATGGACAGCCAGCGGGCTTTCTTT. Translation: CASNNMDSQRAFF.

The chain combines TRBV7-2 with TRBJ2-1; the match to TRBD1 covers 7 bases. The CDR3 consists of 17 residues. From germline, CDR1 is SGHTA and CDR2 FQGNSA. The junction had 15 bases not matched to a gene; V was cut back by 4 bases and J by 6 bases. DNA for the CDR3: TGTGCCAGCAGCTACATGGCGACGACAGGGAAGAGCAATGAGCAGTTCTTC. It is translated as CASSYMATTGKSNEQFF.

This chain connects TRBV19 to TRBJ2-5; 7 bases match TRBD2. Germline V gene data show CDR1 as LNHDA and CDR2 as SQIVND (reference sequence). This CDR3 comprises 15 residues. The ends lost 2 bases at V and 2 bases at J; junction bases unmatched: 5. As DNA, the CDR3 is TGTGCCAGTAGTATACAGCGGGGTGATCAAGAGACCCAGTACTTC. This translates into CASSIQRGDQETQYF.

This chain links TRBV5-1 with TRBJ1-1; D uncertain. The CDR3 loop spans 14 amino acids. The germline V and J ends were trimmed by 4 bases and 1 base, with 11 bases remaining between them. The V gene's germline CDR1 is SGHRS and CDR2 YFSETQ. For the CDR3, the DNA is TGCGCCAGCAGCCCAGCGCGGGGGAACACTGAAGCTTTCTTT. This translates into CASSPARGNTEAFF.

This chain uses TRBV2 with TRBJ2-1; 9 bases map to TRBD1. Germline-derived CDR1 and CDR2 are SNHLY and FYNNEI. CDR3 length equals 13 residues. V shed 5 bases, J shed 10 bases, and the junction held 6 bases outside the gene matches. CDR3 sequence (DNA): TGTGCCAGCAGTCGGACAGGGGTCTACGAGCAGTTCTTC. Its protein product is CASSRTGVYEQFF.

This sequence joins TRBV4-3 and TRBJ2-3; the D is unclear. The length of the CDR3 is 15 residues. Per germline, CDR1 LGHNA and CDR2 YSLEER. V shed 6 bases and J shed 1 base, with 14 bases lying between them. The CDR3 loop is CASSRMTARTDTQYF. CDR3 in DNA: TGCGCCAGCAGTCGGATGACTGCCCGCACAGATACGCAGTATTTT.

This clone was seen more than once but under ten times. The chain recombines TRBV6-5 with TRBJ2-7, with D perhaps TRBD2 (6 bases). The ends were cut back, 6 bases at V and 4 bases at J, with 16 bases in the middle. Germline V gene data show CDR1 as MNHEY and CDR2 as SVGAGI. The length of the CDR3 is 14 residues. The CDR3 DNA is TGTGCCAGCAGCCCGACATGGGGACTTTACGAGCAGTACTTC. This gives the protein CASSPTWGLYEQYF.

This clone was counted a few times. The J gene is TRBJ1-1, the V gene TRBV10-2; 8 bases are shared with TRBD1. The V gene end was trimmed by 2 bases and the J gene end by 6 bases; junction bases not matched to a gene: 14. The germline V gene has CDR1 WSHSY and CDR2 SAAADI. CDR3 size: 17 residues. Here the CDR3 DNA reads TGCGCCAGCAGTGAGGACAAAGCCGGGACAGGCCTTTCTGAAGCTTTCTTT. Translating gives CASSEDKAGTGLSEAFF.

V is TRBV30 and J is TRBJ1-4, with 9 bases matching TRBD1. CDR1 is GTSNPN and CDR2 is SVGIG in the germline V gene (reference sequence). Trimming took 3 bases from V and 7 from J; bases not matched to a gene: 6. The CDR3 length is 14 residues. CDR3: CAWRRQGEGEKLFF. For the CDR3, the DNA is TGTGCCTGGAGGCGACAGGGGGAGGGTGAAAAACTGTTTTTT.